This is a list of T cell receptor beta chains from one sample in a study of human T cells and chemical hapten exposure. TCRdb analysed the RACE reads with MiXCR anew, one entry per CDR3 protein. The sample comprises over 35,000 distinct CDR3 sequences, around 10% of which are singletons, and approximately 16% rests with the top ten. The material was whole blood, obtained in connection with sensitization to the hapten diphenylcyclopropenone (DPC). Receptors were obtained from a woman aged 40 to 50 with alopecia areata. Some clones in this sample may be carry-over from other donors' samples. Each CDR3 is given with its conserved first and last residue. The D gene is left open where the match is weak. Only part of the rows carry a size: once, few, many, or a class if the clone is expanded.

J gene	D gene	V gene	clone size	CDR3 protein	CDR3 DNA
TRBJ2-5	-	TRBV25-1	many	CASSEAREQETQYF	TGTGCCAGCAGTGAGGCCAGGGAGCAAGAGACCCAGTACTTC
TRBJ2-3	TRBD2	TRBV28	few	CASATSFPDTQYF	TGTGCCAGTGCGACTAGCTTCCCAGATACGCAGTATTTT
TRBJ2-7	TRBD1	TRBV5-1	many	CASSSDRPPYEQYF	TGCGCCAGCAGCTCGGACAGGCCCCCCTACGAGCAGTACTTC
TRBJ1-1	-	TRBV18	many	CASSPKQGRRTEAFF	TGTGCCAGCTCACCTAAACAGGGAAGGAGGACTGAAGCTTTCTTT
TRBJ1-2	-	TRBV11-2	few	CASSTDGLYGYTF	TGTGCCAGCAGCACGGACGGGCTGTATGGCTACACCTTC
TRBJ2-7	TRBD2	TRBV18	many	CASSPLDPGLASEQYF	TGTGCCAGCTCACCATTGGATCCGGGACTAGCTTCCGAGCAGTACTTC
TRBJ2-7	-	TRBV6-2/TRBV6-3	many	CASSLAETYEQYF	TGTGCCAGCAGCCTAGCCGAAACCTACGAGCAGTACTTC
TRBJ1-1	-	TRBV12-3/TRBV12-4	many	CASSSRRRGGLTEAFF	TGTGCCAGCAGTTCCCGGAGGCGAGGGGGACTCACTGAAGCTTTCTTT
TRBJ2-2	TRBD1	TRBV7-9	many	CASSQTGDTGELFF	TGTGCCAGCAGCCAGACAGGGGACACCGGGGAGCTGTTTTTT
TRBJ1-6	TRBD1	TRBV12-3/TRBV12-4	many	CASTFGTGQPLHF	TGTGCCAGCACCTTCGGGACAGGCCAACCCCTCCACTTT
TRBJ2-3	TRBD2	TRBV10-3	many	CAISELNGSGGRTDTQYF	TGTGCCATCAGTGAGCTTAACGGTAGCGGGGGGCGCACAGATACGCAGTATTTT
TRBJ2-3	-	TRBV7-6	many	CASSPGGGVGTDTQYF	TGTGCCAGCAGCCCGGGTGGGGGTGTGGGCACAGATACGCAGTATTTT
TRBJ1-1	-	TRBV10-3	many	CAISGGPGTTEAFF	TGTGCCATCAGTGGGGGTCCAGGGACAACTGAAGCTTTCTTT
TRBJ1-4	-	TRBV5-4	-	CASSLNRAVNEKLFF	TGTGCCAGCAGCTTGAACCGGGCAGTTAATGAAAAACTGTTTTTT
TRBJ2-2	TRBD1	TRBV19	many	CASSTGQGENTGELFF	TGTGCCAGTAGTACGGGACAGGGCGAGAACACCGGGGAGCTGTTTTTT
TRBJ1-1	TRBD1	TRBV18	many	CASSWDRDNTEAFF	TGTGCCAGCTCTTGGGACAGGGACAACACTGAAGCTTTCTTT
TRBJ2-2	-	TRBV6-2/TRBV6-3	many	CASSYAPSLVGGNTGELFF	TGTGCCAGCAGTTACGCCCCCTCTTTGGTCGGGGGGAACACCGGGGAGCTGTTTTTT
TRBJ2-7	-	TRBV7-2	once	CASSLVRARQQYF	TGTGCCAGCAGCTTAGTTCGGGCACGTCAGCAGTACTTC
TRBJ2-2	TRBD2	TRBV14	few	CASSRRGLAGANTGELFF	TGTGCCAGCAGCCGAAGAGGTCTAGCGGGGGCGAACACCGGGGAGCTGTTTTTT
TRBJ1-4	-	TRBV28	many	CASSQAGFNEKLFF	TGTGCCAGCAGCCAAGCGGGCTTTAATGAAAAACTGTTTTTT
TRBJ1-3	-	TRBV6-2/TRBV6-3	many	CASTETELFGNTIYF	TGTGCCAGCACCGAGACTGAATTATTTGGAAACACCATATATTTT
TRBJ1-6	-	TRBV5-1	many	CASSLETANYNSPLHF	TGCGCCAGCAGCTTGGAAACGGCTAACTATAATTCACCCCTCCACTTT
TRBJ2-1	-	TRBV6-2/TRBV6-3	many	CASSFPTSSSRGHEQFF	TGTGCCAGCAGTTTCCCCACGTCGTCATCGAGGGGCCATGAGCAGTTCTTC
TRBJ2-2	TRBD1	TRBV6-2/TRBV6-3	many	CASSWTGGQGSTGELFF	TGTGCCAGCAGTTGGACTGGGGGACAGGGGTCCACCGGGGAGCTGTTTTTT
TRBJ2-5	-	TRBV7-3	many	CASSLTIAGPQETQYF	TGTGCCAGCAGCTTAACTATTGCGGGACCGCAAGAGACCCAGTACTTC
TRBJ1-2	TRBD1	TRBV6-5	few	CASRRGPANYGYTF	TGTGCCAGCAGAAGGGGGCCAGCTAACTATGGCTACACCTTC
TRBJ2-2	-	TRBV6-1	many	CASSPDGGGPNTGELFF	TGTGCCAGCAGTCCCGATGGAGGGGGTCCGAACACCGGGGAGCTGTTTTTT
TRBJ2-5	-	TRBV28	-	CASSSGSETQYF	TGTGCCAGCAGCTCCGGGAGCGAGACCCAGTACTTC
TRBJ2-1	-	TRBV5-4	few	CASSPRGSVSYNEQFF	TGTGCCAGCAGCCCGCGGGGTAGCGTGTCCTACAATGAGCAGTTCTTC
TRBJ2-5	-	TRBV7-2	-	CAGSLVGGETQYF	TGTGCCGGCAGCTTGGTGGGGGGAGAGACCCAGTACTTC
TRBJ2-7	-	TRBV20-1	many	CSARGSLIGTIYEQYF	TGCAGTGCTAGAGGGTCTTTGATCGGGACAATCTACGAGCAGTACTTC
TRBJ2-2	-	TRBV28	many	CASRLGGVPNTGELFF	TGTGCCAGCAGACTAGGGGGGGTGCCGAACACCGGGGAGCTGTTTTTT
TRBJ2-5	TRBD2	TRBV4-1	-	CASSQDGLAGQETQYF	TGCGCCAGCAGCCAAGATGGACTAGCGGGGCAAGAGACCCAGTACTTC
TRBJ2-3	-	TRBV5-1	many	CASSLAPGDTQYF	TGCGCCAGCAGCTTGGCCCCAGGGGATACGCAGTATTTT
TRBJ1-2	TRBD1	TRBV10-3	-	CATGDRGNYGYTF	TGTGCCACCGGGGACAGGGGTAACTATGGCTACACCTTC
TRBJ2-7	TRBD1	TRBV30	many	CVWTGDGYEQYF	TGTGTCTGGACAGGGGATGGGTACGAGCAGTACTTC
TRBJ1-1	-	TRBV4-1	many	CASSHAGSGGTEAFF	TGCGCCAGCAGCCATGCAGGGTCGGGGGGCACTGAAGCTTTCTTT
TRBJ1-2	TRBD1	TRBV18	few	CASSPDGTANYGYTF	TGTGCCAGCTCACCAGACGGGACAGCTAACTATGGCTACACCTTC
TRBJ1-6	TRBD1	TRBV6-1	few	CAITPGQGNSPLHF	TGTGCCATTACCCCGGGACAGGGGAACTCACCCCTCCACTTT
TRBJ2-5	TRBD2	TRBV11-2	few	CASSFEAGNQETQYF	TGTGCCAGCAGCTTTGAAGCGGGGAACCAAGAGACCCAGTACTTC
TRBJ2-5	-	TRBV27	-	CASSFAGAAQTQYF	TGTGCCAGCAGTTTTGCAGGAGCAGCCCAGACCCAGTACTTC
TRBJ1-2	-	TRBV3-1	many	CASSQGRTDYYGYTF	TGTGCCAGCAGCCAAGGAAGGACGGATTACTATGGCTACACCTTC
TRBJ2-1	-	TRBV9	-	CASSVESRQGKQFF	TGTGCCAGCAGCGTAGAGTCCCGCCAGGGAAAGCAGTTCTTC
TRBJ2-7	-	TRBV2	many	CASSPRGVANYEQYF	TGTGCCAGCAGTCCCCGGGGAGTGGCGAACTACGAGCAGTACTTC
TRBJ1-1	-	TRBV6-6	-	CASSYSQGVAEAFF	TGTGCCAGCAGTTACTCCCAGGGAGTGGCTGAAGCTTTCTTT
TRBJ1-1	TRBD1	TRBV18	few	CASSPGTGNTEAFF	TGTGCCAGCTCACCGGGGACAGGGAACACTGAAGCTTTCTTT
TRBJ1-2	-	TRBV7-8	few	CASSIMGRGYGYTF	TGTGCCAGCAGCATAATGGGCAGGGGATATGGCTACACCTTC
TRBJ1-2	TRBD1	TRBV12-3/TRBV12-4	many	CASRSFGTGAYGYTF	TGTGCCAGCAGGAGCTTCGGGACAGGTGCCTATGGCTACACCTTC
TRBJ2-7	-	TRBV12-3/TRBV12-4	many	CASSLASLMSEQYF	TGTGCCAGCAGTTTGGCCTCCCTGATGTCCGAGCAGTACTTC
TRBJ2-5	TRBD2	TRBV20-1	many	CSPKRGKEETQYF	TGCAGTCCGAAGCGGGGGAAGGAGGAGACCCAGTACTTC
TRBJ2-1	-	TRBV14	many	CASSQNYNEQFF	TGTGCCAGCAGCCAAAATTACAATGAGCAGTTCTTC
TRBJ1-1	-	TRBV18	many	CASSPKTDTEAFF	TGTGCCAGCTCACCTAAGACGGACACTGAAGCTTTCTTT
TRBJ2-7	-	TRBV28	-	CASRPGHAYEQYF	TGTGCCAGCAGACCGGGACACGCCTACGAGCAGTACTTC
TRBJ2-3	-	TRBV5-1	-	CASSLDVGNTDTQYF	TGCGCCAGCAGCTTGGATGTAGGGAACACAGATACGCAGTATTTT
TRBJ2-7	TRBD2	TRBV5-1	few	CASGRLAGEEYF	TGCGCCAGCGGCCGACTAGCGGGGGAGGAGTACTTC
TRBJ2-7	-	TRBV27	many	CASSFGYEQYF	TGTGCCAGCAGTTTTGGCTACGAGCAGTACTTC
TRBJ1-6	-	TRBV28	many	CASSPLGRPNSPLHF	TGTGCCAGCAGTCCCCTGGGGCGACCCAATTCACCCCTCCACTTT